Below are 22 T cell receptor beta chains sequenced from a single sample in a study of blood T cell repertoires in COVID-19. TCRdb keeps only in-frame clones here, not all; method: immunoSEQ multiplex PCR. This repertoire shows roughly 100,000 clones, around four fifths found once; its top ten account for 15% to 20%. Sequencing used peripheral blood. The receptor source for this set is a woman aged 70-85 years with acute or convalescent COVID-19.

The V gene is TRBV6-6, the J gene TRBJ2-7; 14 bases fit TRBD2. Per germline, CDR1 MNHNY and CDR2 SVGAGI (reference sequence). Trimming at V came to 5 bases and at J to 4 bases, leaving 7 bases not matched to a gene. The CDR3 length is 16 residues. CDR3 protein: CASSRAGTSGGYEQYF. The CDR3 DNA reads TGTGCCAGCAGTCGAGCCGGGACTAGCGGGGGTTACGAGCAGTACTTC.

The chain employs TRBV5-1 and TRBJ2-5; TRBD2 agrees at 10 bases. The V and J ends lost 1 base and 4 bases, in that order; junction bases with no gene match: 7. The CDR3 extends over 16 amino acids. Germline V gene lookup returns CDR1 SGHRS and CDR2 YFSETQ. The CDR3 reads CASSLTSGASIETQYF. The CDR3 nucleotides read TGCGCCAGCAGCTTGACTAGCGGGGCCAGTATAGAGACCCAGTACTTC.

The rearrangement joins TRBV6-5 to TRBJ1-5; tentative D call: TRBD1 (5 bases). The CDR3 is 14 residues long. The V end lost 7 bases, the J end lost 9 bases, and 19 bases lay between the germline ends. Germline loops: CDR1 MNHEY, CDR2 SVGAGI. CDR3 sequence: CASKFTGPEGPQHF. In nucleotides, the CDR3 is TGTGCCAGCAAATTTACGGGGCCGGAGGGGCCCCAGCATTTT.

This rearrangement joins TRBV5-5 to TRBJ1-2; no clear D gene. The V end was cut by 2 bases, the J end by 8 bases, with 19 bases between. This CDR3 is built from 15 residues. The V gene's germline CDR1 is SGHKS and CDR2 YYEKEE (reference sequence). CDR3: CASSFGNSASQGYTF. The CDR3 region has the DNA TGTGCCAGCAGCTTCGGGAACTCGGCTTCGCAGGGCTACACCTTC.

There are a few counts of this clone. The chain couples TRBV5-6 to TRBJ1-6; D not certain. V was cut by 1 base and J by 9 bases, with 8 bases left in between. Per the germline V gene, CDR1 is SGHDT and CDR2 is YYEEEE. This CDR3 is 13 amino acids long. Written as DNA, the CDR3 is TGTGCCAGCAGCTTGACGTACAGTTCACCCCTCCACTTT. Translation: CASSLTYSSPLHF.

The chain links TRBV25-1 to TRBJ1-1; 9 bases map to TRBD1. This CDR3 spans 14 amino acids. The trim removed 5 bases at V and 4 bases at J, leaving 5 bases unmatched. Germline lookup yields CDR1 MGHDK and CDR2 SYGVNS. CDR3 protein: CASSWRDRVTEAFF. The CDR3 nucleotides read TGTGCCAGCAGTTGGCGGGACAGGGTCACTGAAGCTTTCTTT.

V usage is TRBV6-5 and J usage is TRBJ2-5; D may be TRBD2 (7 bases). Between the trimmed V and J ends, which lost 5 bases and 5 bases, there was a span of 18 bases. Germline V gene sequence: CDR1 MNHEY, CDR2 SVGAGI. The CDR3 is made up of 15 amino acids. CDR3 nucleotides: TGTGCCAGCAGTAGACTAGGGGGGGTCGGGGAGACCCAGTACTTC. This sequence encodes CASSRLGGVGETQYF.

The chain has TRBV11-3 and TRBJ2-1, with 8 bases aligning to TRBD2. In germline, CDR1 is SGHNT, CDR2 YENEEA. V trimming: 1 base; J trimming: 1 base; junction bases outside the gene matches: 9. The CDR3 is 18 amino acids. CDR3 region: CASSLGSGSGGSYNEQFF. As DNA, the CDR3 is TGTGCCAGCAGCTTAGGTTCGGGGAGCGGGGGATCCTACAATGAGCAGTTCTTC.

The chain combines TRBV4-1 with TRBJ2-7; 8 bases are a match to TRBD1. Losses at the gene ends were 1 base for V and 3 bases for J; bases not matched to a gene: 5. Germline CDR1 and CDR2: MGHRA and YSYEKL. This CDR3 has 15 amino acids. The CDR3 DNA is TGCGCCAGCAGCCAAGTTCCGGGACAGGTCTACGAGCAGTACTTC. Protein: CASSQVPGQVYEQYF.

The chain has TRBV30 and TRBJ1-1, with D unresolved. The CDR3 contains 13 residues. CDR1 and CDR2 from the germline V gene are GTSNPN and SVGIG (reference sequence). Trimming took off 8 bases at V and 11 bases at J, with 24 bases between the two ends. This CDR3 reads CALLRRDFRNAFF. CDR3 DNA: TGTGCCCTCCTCAGGAGGGATTTTCGAAATGCTTTCTTT.

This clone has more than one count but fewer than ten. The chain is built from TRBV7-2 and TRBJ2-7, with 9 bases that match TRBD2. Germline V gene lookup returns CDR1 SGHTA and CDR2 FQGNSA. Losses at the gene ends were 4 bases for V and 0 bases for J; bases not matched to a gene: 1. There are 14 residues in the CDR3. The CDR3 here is CASSSTSGSYEQYF. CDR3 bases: TGTGCCAGCAGCTCGACTAGCGGCTCCTACGAGCAGTACTTC.

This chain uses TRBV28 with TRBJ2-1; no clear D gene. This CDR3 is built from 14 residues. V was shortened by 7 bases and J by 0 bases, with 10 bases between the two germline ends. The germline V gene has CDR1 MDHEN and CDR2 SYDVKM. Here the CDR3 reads CASTSTTSYNEQFF. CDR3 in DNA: TGTGCCAGCACGTCAACAACCTCCTACAATGAGCAGTTCTTC.

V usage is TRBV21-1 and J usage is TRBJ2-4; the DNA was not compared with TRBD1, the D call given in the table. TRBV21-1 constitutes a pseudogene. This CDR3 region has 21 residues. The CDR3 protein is CASSKVGRISRSSKAKNIQYF. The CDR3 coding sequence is TGTGCCAGCAGCAAAGTGGGCAGAATAAGTAGGTCATCCAAAGCCAAAAACATTCAGTACTTC.

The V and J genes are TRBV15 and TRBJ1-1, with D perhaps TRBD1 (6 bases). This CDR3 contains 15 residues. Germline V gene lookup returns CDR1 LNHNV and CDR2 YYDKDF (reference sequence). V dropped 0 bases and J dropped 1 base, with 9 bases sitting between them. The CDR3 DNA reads TGTGCCACCAGCAGAGATCGGGGGGCGAACACTGAAGCTTTCTTT. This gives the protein CATSRDRGANTEAFF.

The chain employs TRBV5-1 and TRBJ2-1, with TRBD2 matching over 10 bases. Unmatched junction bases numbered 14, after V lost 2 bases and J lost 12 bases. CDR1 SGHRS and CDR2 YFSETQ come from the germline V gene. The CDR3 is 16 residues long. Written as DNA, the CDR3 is TGCGCCAGCAGCTTCACAAGCGGGGGGGCCATGACATGGCAGTTCTTC. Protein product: CASSFTSGGAMTWQFF.

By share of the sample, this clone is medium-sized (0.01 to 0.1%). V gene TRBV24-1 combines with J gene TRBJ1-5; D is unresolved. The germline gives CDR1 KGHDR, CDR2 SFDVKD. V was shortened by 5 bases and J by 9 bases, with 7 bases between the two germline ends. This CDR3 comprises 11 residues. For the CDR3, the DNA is TGTGCCACCAGTGGTCCTTTGCCCCAGCATTTT. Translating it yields CATSGPLPQHF.

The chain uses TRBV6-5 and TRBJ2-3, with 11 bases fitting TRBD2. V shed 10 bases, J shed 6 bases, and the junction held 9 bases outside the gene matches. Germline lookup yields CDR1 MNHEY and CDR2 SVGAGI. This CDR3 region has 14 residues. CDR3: CATVSGGARDTQYF. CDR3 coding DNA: TGTGCCACCGTTAGCGGGGGGGCCCGGGATACGCAGTATTTT.

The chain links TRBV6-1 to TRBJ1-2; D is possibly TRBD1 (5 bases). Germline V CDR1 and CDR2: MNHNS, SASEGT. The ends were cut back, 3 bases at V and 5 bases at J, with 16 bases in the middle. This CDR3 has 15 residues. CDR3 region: CASSENRLSGYGYTF. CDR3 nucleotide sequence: TGTGCCAGCAGTGAGAACAGGCTATCCGGGTATGGCTACACCTTC.

Here the CDR3 reads CASSPSGTGLGNTIYF. CDR3 nucleotide sequence: TGTGCCAGCTCACCCTCCGGGACAGGCCTTGGAAACACCATATATTTT. The chain is built from TRBV18 and TRBJ1-3, with TRBD1 matching over 8 bases. Per the germline V gene, CDR1 is KGHSH and CDR2 is LQKENI. CDR3 length: 16 amino acids. Trimming cost V 3 bases and J 3 bases; bases outside gene matches: 7.

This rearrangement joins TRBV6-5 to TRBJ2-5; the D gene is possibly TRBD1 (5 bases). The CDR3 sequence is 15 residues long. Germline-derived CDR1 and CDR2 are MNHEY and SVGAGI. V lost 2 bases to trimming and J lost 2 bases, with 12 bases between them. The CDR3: CASSYPGQAQETQYF. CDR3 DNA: TGTGCCAGCAGTTACCCCGGACAAGCACAAGAGACCCAGTACTTC.

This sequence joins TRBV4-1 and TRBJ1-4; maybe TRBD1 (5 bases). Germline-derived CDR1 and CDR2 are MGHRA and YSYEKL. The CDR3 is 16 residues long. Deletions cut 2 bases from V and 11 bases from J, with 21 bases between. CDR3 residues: CASSQRGEAGVGKLFF. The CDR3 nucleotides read TGCGCCAGCAGCCAAAGGGGTGAGGCAGGCGTAGGGAAACTGTTTTTT.

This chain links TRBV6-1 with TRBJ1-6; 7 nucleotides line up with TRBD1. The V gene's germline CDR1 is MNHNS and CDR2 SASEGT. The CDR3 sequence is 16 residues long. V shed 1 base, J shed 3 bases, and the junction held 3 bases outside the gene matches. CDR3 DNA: TGTGCCAGCAGTGAAGGGGACAGCCTCTATAATTCACCCCTCCACTTT. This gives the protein CASSEGDSLYNSPLHF.